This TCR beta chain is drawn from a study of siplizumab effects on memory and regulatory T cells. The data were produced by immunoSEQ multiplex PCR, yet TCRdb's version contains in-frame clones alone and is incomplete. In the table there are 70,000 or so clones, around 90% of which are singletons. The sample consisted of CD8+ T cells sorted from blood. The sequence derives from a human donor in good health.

The CDR3 DNA follows: TGTGCCAGTAGTTGGTCAGTATATGGCTACACCTTC. Its translation: CASSWSVYGYTF. The rearrangement joins TRBV19 to TRBJ1-2, with D unresolved. Germline CDR1 is LNHDA and CDR2 is SQIVND (reference sequence). The V end lost 5 bases, the J end lost 5 bases, and 9 bases lay between the germline ends. The CDR3 runs 12 residues.